Included here is one TCR beta chain sequence, with context. Per the original data handling: Amplifying reference gene primers gave estimates of nucleated cell counts. Some clones are missing from TCRdb's copy, which holds only in-frame ones; the method was immunoSEQ multiplex PCR. That table gives V, J and clone size, and the DNA gave D and trimming. The profile covers about 59,000 clones, with around four fifths appearing a single time and 14% taken by the ten largest. The data are from a study of blood T cell repertoires in COVID-19. On the study more broadly: Acute and convalescent COVID-19 samples came from the United States, Italy and Spain. In each case, the material was cDNA or gDNA derived from T cells, B-cell-depleted T cells, or PBMCs.

The CDR3 is 13 amino acids. V was cut by 6 bases and J by 4 bases, with 12 bases left in between. Germline CDR1 is MNHNY and CDR2 is SVGAGI (reference sequence). The sequence derives from a woman aged 70 to 79 with acute or convalescent COVID-19. This chain connects TRBV6-6 to TRBJ1-2, with D maybe TRBD1 (5 bases). The specimen was peripheral blood. Written as DNA, the CDR3 is TGTGCCAGCAGCCCCTGGGGCAGCTATGGCTACACCTTC. Protein product: CASSPWGSYGYTF.